This T cell receptor beta chain is from a study of HIV-infected patients and healthy controls. CDR3 size: 18 residues. The junction had 8 bases not matched to a gene; V was cut back by 0 bases and J by 1 base. The germline V gene encodes CDR1 MNHNY and CDR2 SVGAGI (reference sequence). From the 5' RACE reads, TCRdb called clonotypes with MiXCR, one entry per CDR3 protein. The sample records about 64,000 distinct CDR3 sequences, 15% to 20% being singletons. The sample taken for sequencing was CD4+ T cells from blood. This sequence was found in a human donor in good health. The rearrangement joins TRBV6-6 to TRBJ1-1; 10 bases align to TRBD1. The CDR3 nucleotides are TGTGCCAGCAGTTACTCAGCCGGCGGGACAGGGGCGAACACTGAAGCTTTCTTT. Translated, it gives CASSYSAGGTGANTEAFF.